The clone carrying this T cell receptor (beta chain) was seen a few times. Its antigen is as yet unknown. cDNA synthesis used the whole RNA isolate, giving expressed TCRB sequences. Profiled with immunoSEQ multiplex PCR; TCRdb holds only in-frame clones, not every one. In the table there are roughly 51,000 clones, roughly 50% of which are singletons. This entry is derived from a study of beta chain features in type 1 diabetes. For the study at large: Examination covered approximately 100 million sorted cells spanning all samples. Findings and limits, study-wide: Moderately but significantly shorter TCRB CDR3s were found in Type 1 diabetes patients in all four CD4+ subsets. Researchers cautioned that cDNA sequencing could over-represent cells with high TCR expression.

The CDR3 is 13 residues long. J gave up 4 bases and V 5 bases, and 4 bases lay outside the gene matches. The germline V gene encodes CDR1 SGHTA and CDR2 FQGTGA. Sequences were obtained from Tregs from blood. This clonotype was obtained from a middle-aged woman with type 1 diabetes. The V and J genes are TRBV7-3 and TRBJ1-1; 7 nucleotides agree with TRBD1. CDR3 in DNA: TGTGCCAGCAGCCCCACAGGGGTCACTGAAGCTTTCTTT. Amino acids: CASSPTGVTEAFF.